This note documents a single T cell receptor (beta chain) sequence. This entry belongs to a study of blood T cell repertoires in COVID-19. The overall study: Both acute and convalescent COVID-19 samples were obtained from the United States, Italy and Spain. Sources were T cells, B-cell-depleted T cells, or PBMCs; the material itself was cDNA or gDNA.

The V and J ends lost 2 bases and 5 bases respectively, with 8 bases between them. Germline CDR1 GTSNPN, CDR2 SVGIG (reference sequence). CDR3 size: 12 residues. In the authors' workflow: Amplification of reference gene primers was used by the study to estimate nucleated cell counts. Clones were read by immunoSEQ multiplex PCR, and TCRdb kept only the in-frame ones, dropping some. V, J and clone size derive from that table, while D and trimming were established from the DNA sequence. Of 150,000 to 200,000 clones in the sample, approximately 86% were seen once. The rearrangement joins TRBV30 to TRBJ2-3; TRBD2 is a possible D gene (6 bases). The sequencing input was peripheral blood. This sequence originates from a man between 45 and 60 years old with active or convalescent COVID-19. The CDR3 loop is CAWSPAGDTQYF. The CDR3 DNA sequence: TGTGCCTGGAGTCCAGCGGGAGATACGCAGTATTTT.